The source of this TCR beta chain is a study of CD8 T cells in Susac syndrome. Whole-study context: There were Susac syndrome patients who were therapy-naive at blood draw, others on corticosteroids, and others on intravenous immunoglobulin alone. Study-wide findings and caveats: The CD4+ T cell repertoires of Susac syndrome were found to show no clonal expansion.

The RNA input was about 0.5 to 1 ug, and it was reverse transcribed with random hexamers. TCRdb redid the calling of the immunoSEQ multiplex PCR reads with MiXCR, one entry per CDR3 protein. The table records some 200,000 distinct CDR3 sequences, 90% to 96% of them present only once. As for this clonotype: As yet, its antigen is unknown.

CDR1 SQVTM and CDR2 ANQGSEA come from the germline V gene. V was pared by 4 bases and J by 4 bases, with 9 bases between. The CDR3 extends over 12 amino acids. The source is a human donor with Susac syndrome. The V gene is TRBV29-1, the J gene TRBJ2-3; D is perhaps TRBD1 (6 bases). Sequenced material: CD4+ T cells from PBMCs. The CDR3 protein is CSVVTGADTQYF. The CDR3, as DNA: TGCAGCGTTGTGACAGGAGCAGATACGCAGTATTTT.